These T cell receptor beta chains were read from a single sample in a study of OX40 agonist ivuxolimab in advanced cancers. Profiling relied on immunoSEQ multiplex PCR, and the TCRdb table lists in-frame clones only, not all of them. The profile covers fewer than 30,000 clones, with 65% to 85% appearing a single time and about 8.1% taken by the ten largest. Here the sequenced sample was CD4+ or CD8+ T cells sorted from blood, taken in a trial of the OX40 agonist ivuxolimab. The receptors were sampled from an adult with an advanced solid tumor such as melanoma, head and neck, liver or kidney cancer. Each CDR3 is given with its conserved first and last residue. D genes are given only for firm matches. Rows may omit the clone size; those that give it use once, few, many or a size class.

>TRBD2|TRBJ2-1|TRBV9|-
TGTGCCAGCAGCGCCATAGCGGGGGGATTCTACAATGAGCAGTTCTTC
CASSAIAGGFYNEQFF
>-|TRBJ2-7|TRBV5-1|-
TGCGCCAGCAGCTTCCGGGACACATTCTACGAGCAGTACTTC
CASSFRDTFYEQYF
>-|TRBJ2-7|TRBV19|-
TGTGCCAGTAGTATAATGTTGGGAGTCTCCTACGAGCAGTACTTC
CASSIMLGVSYEQYF
>-|TRBJ2-1|TRBV5-4|-
TGTGCCAGCAGCCAGGGGTATGAGCAGTTCTTC
CASSQGYEQFF
>TRBD2|TRBJ2-1|TRBV10-3|-
TGTGCCATCAGCGGGGGGGGAAATGAGCAGTTCTTC
CAISGGGNEQFF
>TRBD1|TRBJ1-1|TRBV13|once
TGTGCCAGCAGCCCTCCGACAGGGGGCTTGAACACTGAAGCTTTCTTT
CASSPPTGGLNTEAFF
>-|TRBJ2-7|TRBV7-9|-
TGTGCCAGCAGCCCCTCATATGGGGGGGGCCTATACGAGCAGTACTTC
CASSPSYGGGLYEQYF
>-|TRBJ1-1|TRBV11-2|-
TGTGCCAGCAGCTTAGAGGGCAGGAGGAACACTGAAGCTTTCTTT
CASSLEGRRNTEAFF
>-|TRBJ1-1|TRBV27|-
TGTGCCAGCAGTTTATCGTTTAGACTTAACACTGAAGCTTTCTTT
CASSLSFRLNTEAFF
>-|TRBJ2-3|TRBV7-6|-
TGTGCCAGCAGCCTTCTTACAGCTACCCCAGGGGATACGCAGTATTTT
CASSLLTATPGDTQYF
>-|TRBJ1-2|TRBV6-5|-
TGTGCCAGCAGCCTACAGGGCCCTGTAGGCTACACCTTC
CASSLQGPVGYTF
>TRBD1|TRBJ2-7|TRBV27|-
TGTGCCAGCAGTTTTGGGACAGGGGGCTACGAGCAGTACTTC
CASSFGTGGYEQYF
>TRBD1|TRBJ1-2|TRBV29-1|-
TGCAGCGCTTTCCGGGACAGGGGCCTCTATGGCTACACCTTC
CSAFRDRGLYGYTF
>-|TRBJ2-3|TRBV7-9|-
TGTGCCAGCAGCTTAGGTACAGGTAGCACAGATACGCAGTATTTT
CASSLGTGSTDTQYF
>-|TRBJ2-7|TRBV2|once
TGTGCCAGCAGAGTTCTGAGCTCCTACGAGCAGTACTTC
CASRVLSSYEQYF
>TRBD2|TRBJ2-1|TRBV11-2|-
TGTGCCAGCAGCCGCCCTAGCGGGGGCCCCTACAATGAGCAGTTCTTC
CASSRPSGGPYNEQFF
>TRBD2|TRBJ2-5|TRBV7-7|-
TGTGCCAGCAGCGAGCGGGTTAGCGGGGGGCCCGACCAAGAGACCCAGTACTTC
CASSERVSGGPDQETQYF
>-|TRBJ2-6|TRBV7-7|-
TGTGCCAGCAGCGCTTTAACTAAGTCACAAAGTCGGGCCAACGTCCTGACTTTC
CASSALTKSQSRANVLTF
>TRBD2|TRBJ2-2|TRBV9|-
TGTGCCAGCAGCGTAGTCCCACTAGCGGCGAACACCGGGGAGCTGTTTTTT
CASSVVPLAANTGELFF
>-|TRBJ2-3|TRBV7-9|-
TGTGCCAGCAGCCAGGGGGGGACTAGCACAGATACGCAGTATTTT
CASSQGGTSTDTQYF
>-|TRBJ1-1|TRBV5-8|-
TGTGCCAGCAGCACCAGACAGGTTGAAGCTTTCTTT
CASSTRQVEAFF
>TRBD1|TRBJ1-2|TRBV4-1|-
TGCGCCAGCAGCCAAGAGCGTGGACAGGGAAACTATGGCTACACCTTC
CASSQERGQGNYGYTF
>-|TRBJ1-1|TRBV7-9|-
TGTGCCAGCAGCCAGGACACCTACACTGAAGCTTTCTTT
CASSQDTYTEAFF
>TRBD1|TRBJ1-2|TRBV18|medium-sized
TGTGCCAGCTCACCTTCACCCGGGACAGGAAATATAAAAGCGGATGGCTACACCTTC
CASSPSPGTGNIKADGYTF
>TRBD2|TRBJ2-2|TRBV5-8|-
TGTGCCAGCAGCCCTGGGGGGGTTTATGTCACCGGGGAGCTGTTTTTT
CASSPGGVYVTGELFF
>-|TRBJ1-2|TRBV2|-
TGTGCCAGCAGTGATGGGGTGGGCTATGGCTACACCTTC
CASSDGVGYGYTF
>-|TRBJ1-1|TRBV9|-
TGTGCCAGCAGCGTGGCTAGAGGGGAGCACACTGAAGCTTTCTTT
CASSVARGEHTEAFF
>-|TRBJ1-5|TRBV9|-
TGTGCCAGCAGCGCCTCGGGATGGAGCAATCAGCCCCAGCATTTT
CASSASGWSNQPQHF
>-|TRBJ2-5|TRBV10-2|-
TGCGCCAGCAGTCCAAACCGGGGGCCGGGCTGGGAGACCCAGTACTTC
CASSPNRGPGWETQYF
>-|TRBJ1-1|TRBV25-1|few
TGTGCCAGCAGTGAATCCGCTGCGATGAACACTGAAGCTTTCTTT
CASSESAAMNTEAFF
>-|TRBJ1-1|TRBV6-1|-
TGTGCCAGCAGTGATCGGATGACTGAAGCTTTCTTT
CASSDRMTEAFF
>TRBD2|TRBJ2-5|TRBV6-5|-
TGTGCCACCCTACGTAGCGGGGGACAACAAGAGACCCAGTACTTC
CATLRSGGQQETQYF